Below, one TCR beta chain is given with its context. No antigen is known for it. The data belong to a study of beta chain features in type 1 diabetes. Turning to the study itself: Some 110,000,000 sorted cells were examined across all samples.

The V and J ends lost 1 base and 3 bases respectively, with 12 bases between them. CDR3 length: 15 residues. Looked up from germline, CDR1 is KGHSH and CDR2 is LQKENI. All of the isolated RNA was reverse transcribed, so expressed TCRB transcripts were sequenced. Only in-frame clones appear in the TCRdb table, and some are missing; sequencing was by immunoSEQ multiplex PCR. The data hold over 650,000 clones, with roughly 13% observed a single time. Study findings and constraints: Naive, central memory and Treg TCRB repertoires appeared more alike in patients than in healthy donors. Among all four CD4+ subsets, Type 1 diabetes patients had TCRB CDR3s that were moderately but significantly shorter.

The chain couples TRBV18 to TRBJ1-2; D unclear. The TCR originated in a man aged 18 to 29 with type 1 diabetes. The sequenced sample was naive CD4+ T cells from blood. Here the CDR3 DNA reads TGTGCCAGCTCACCACTGAATTCCGCAGACTATGGCTACACCTTC. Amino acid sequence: CASSPLNSADYGYTF.